This TCR beta chain was recorded in a study of cytomegalovirus exposure and HLA in healthy donors (dated by TCRdb to 2016 to 2017). Turning to the overall study: According to an earlier analysis of 587 of the donors, about 179 million T cells yielded roughly 110 million unique TCR beta sequences and 250 to 350 Gb of sequence data. About 280 gigabases of sequencing data and approximately 91 million unique TCR sequences made up an early release that covered fewer than 650 HLA-typed donors. Of the approximately 400 genotyped donors, roughly 85% fell in the genetic ancestry cluster associated with self-reported Caucasian donors. The aim of the study was to test whether cataloging public T cell receptors could identify signatures of past pathogen exposure. Using immunosequencing, the study profiled T cell repertoires from 500 to 800 subjects and related those repertoires to cytomegalovirus serostatus. Along with the approximately 620-subject first cohort, a separate validation cohort of over a hundred different subjects was used. To predict cytomegalovirus infection status, the study combined high-throughput TCR immunosequencing, statistical association of individual TCRs with disease status, and machine learning. In a later analysis, previously published TCR beta repertoires from 600 to 850 donors were re-analyzed and high-resolution HLA genotyping was added so that TCR occurrence patterns could be studied. Rather than using new phenotypic data, the later analysis identified candidate immune exposures from TCR beta sequences and from how often those sequences occurred across donors. In an earlier analysis of a few hundred of the donors, high-throughput TCR beta sequencing was used to judge whether each TCR beta V gene segment behaved as functional or pseudogenic. Donor age, sex, ethnicity and CMV serostatus were collected together with the repertoire data. Genome-wide SNP genotypes for about three fifths of the roughly 700 donors were used in a later genetic analysis, which treated that subset as a discovery cohort. Every repertoire in the discovery cohort had been generated on one and the same sequencing platform. HLA typing covered class I and class II loci at four-digit resolution. The number of typed donors differed by locus: about 620-630 for A, B, C, DRB1 and DQB1; 500 to 550 for DQA1; around 610 for DPA1; and some 430 for DPB1. Several DR-DQ haplotypes were handled as single units for association and clustering, since linkage in the cohort was strong. Among some 400 genotyped donors of the cohort, an average of around 250,000 unique TCR beta nucleotide sequences was sequenced per donor, of which roughly 18% were non-productive.

Remarks on this clone: The antigen this receptor binds is unknown. Base qualities were left out, and no much larger clone turns up one base away.

The library was produced with the immunoSEQ multiplex PCR assay. For the multiplex PCR, a mixture combining 60 forward primers for TCR Vbeta segments and 13 reverse primers for TCR Jbeta segments was used. The CDR3 region of rearranged TCR beta genes was amplified from genomic DNA by a multiplex PCR assay. The Illumina HiSeq System was used to sequence the amplified TCR beta libraries as 87-base-pair reads. The original methods were these. A later analysis tallied 70 million to 100 million unique TCR beta chains across the 666 repertoires, and about 12 million of those chains were shared by two or more donors. Raw reads were error-corrected and collapsed into unique sequences by a nearest-neighbor algorithm in which closely related sequences were merged to remove PCR and sequencing errors. To assign V, D and J gene segments, CDR3 sequences were aligned to IMGT reference sequences. For a sequence to be retained, a match of at least six nucleotides was required to both a V gene segment and a J gene segment. A rearrangement counted as productive if the CDR3 had no stop codons and remained in frame with V and J, and every other rearrangement counted as non-productive. Following IMGT convention, CDR3 was defined as the stretch from the second conserved V-encoded cysteine to the conserved J-encoded phenylalanine. Sequences without an unambiguous match to a single V gene segment were excluded from the earlier analysis of a few hundred of the donors. In an earlier analysis of a few hundred of the donors, V segments were called functional above 56.7% productive rearrangements and were called segregating when the between-donor standard deviation exceeded 5%. A statistical classification framework was developed to diagnose cytomegalovirus status using the catalog of TCR beta chain sequences. V and J gene assignment, in a later analysis, came from comparing TCR nucleotide sequences with IMGT/GENE-DB human TR gene sequences. The TCRdist pipeline was used in a later analysis to assign CDR3 sequences and most-parsimonious VDJ recombination scenarios. In a later analysis, each TCR beta chain was defined by its CDR3 amino acid sequence together with its V-gene family, and reads lacking a unique V-gene family were excluded. As a way to deal with suspected cross-contamination and a sequencing artifact, a later analysis dropped 500 to 700 nucleotide sequences that were highly shared and had low generation probability. In a later analysis, a clonal expansion index was calculated for each public chain from normalized within-repertoire ranks of inferred template counts. A later analysis computed generation probabilities with a VDJ recombination model fitted to out-of-frame rearrangements, and checked the results against IGoR. In a later analysis, hypergeometric tests were used to score TCR-TCR, TCR-HLA and TCR-CMV co-occurrence, with a repertoire-size bias correction applied to TCR pairs. To estimate false discovery rates, a later analysis permuted the HLA or CMV assignments 20 times. In a later analysis, co-occurring TCRs were grouped using DBSCAN, with TCRdist sequence similarity added in when clustering inside HLA-allele-positive subsets. For co-occurrence clustering, repertoires with fewer than 30,000 or more than 120,000 public chains were excluded, along with a handful of repertoires with anomalous nucleotide sharing. In TCRdb, the immuneACCESS table is reduced to in-frame sequences with V and J assigned. These tables do not hold every clone; where another copy was compared, an unresolved V gene accounts for under half, and the others remain unexplained. The V and J calls and clone size were taken over from that table, and D and trimming were inferred from the DNA. The table for this sample lists 150,000 to 200,000 clones; roughly 83% of them were counted only once. The leading ten clones occupy 0.26% of the sample.

Including the terminal cysteine and phenylalanine, the CDR3 comprises 17 residues. Just CDR3 DNA is preserved here, 51 bases in frame from base 1. From a lookup of the germline V gene, CDR1 and CDR2 are SGHVS and FQNEAQ. V and J are trimmed by 0 bases and 3 bases, and the gene matches miss 7 bases of the junction. Summary of the overall study and its limitations: Linkage disequilibrium might explain the correlated functional status among segregating V segments, but an unknown experimental factor could not be excluded. A later analysis associated 16,951 TCR beta sequences with specific HLA alleles at a false discovery rate of 0.05. Most TCR sequences were observed very rarely across donors, whereas some public TCRs were present in many individuals. The study gave a list of under 200 TCR beta chains associated with cytomegalovirus. Presence/absence analyses assumed roughly uniform sequencing depth across donors, an assumption that may not hold. A further reported finding was that TCR beta sequences accurately predicted the HLA-A and HLA-B alleles for most subjects in the first cohort. In a later analysis, HLA-associated TCR beta chains were found to be more clonally expanded and to have lower generation probabilities than equally common non-associated chains. A later genetic analysis reported fewer N-insertions in productive TCRs among donors in an Asian-associated ancestry cluster than the 666-donor mean. Roughly 15 rarely observed V segments, including chromosome 9 orphons, were excluded from the earlier analysis of several hundred of the donors because counts were too low. Broadly in line with IMGT annotations, most TCR beta V segments showed up in productive rearrangements about 87% or about 30% of the time in an earlier analysis of a few hundred of the donors. A later analysis reported that several top co-occurrence clusters appeared linked to parvovirus B19, influenza, CMV and Epstein-Barr virus. Cytomegalovirus status was reported to be diagnosed by the classifier with high specificity and sensitivity in both the original and validation cohorts. An association between a missense DCLRE1C variant and V-gene and J-gene trimming of TCR beta chains was found in a later genetic analysis and replicated in an independent cohort. Because HLA typing was unavailable for some donors at each locus, only the typed subset was used in association tests. Immune exposure information for the cohort was limited to CMV serostatus. Assigning TCR associations to individual alleles was difficult when HLA alleles, especially DR and DQ, strongly co-occurred. In vitro tests confirmed that a few of the cytomegalovirus-associated TCR beta chains recognize cytomegalovirus antigens. A group of highly shared sequence variants was considered likely to be a technical artifact of the sequencing pipeline. In a later analysis, TCR association rates were found to vary across HLA loci, with the most associated TCRs seen for DRB1 alleles and the fewest for HLA-C alleles. The cohort was sequenced for TCR beta chains only, and without alpha or paired-chain data the features that could be detected were limited. According to the authors, the approach could potentially be generalized to other disease states and immunological phenotypes. In a later analysis, most CMV-associated TCR beta chains were found to appear HLA-restricted, with HLA associations seemingly driven largely by CMV exposure. Because the 87-base-pair reads could not distinguish some IMGT-functional V segments, including TRBV6-2 and TRBV6-3, those segments were excluded.

The cohort comprised hundreds of healthy bone marrow donors. Cohort members were all nominally healthy when sampled, although unrecorded immune exposures were likely present. The donor tested CMV seronegative, placing the donor among the 350 or so seronegative members of the cohort. A peripheral blood sample was provided by each donor, and peripheral blood mononuclear cells were used for TCR beta sequencing. Genomic DNA was extracted from the blood cell samples with the Qiagen DNeasy Blood Extraction Kit. Rearrangement joined TRBV7-8 to TRBJ2-1, and 8 junctional nucleotides match TRBD1. The receptor was isolated from a boy younger than 18 in good health and CMV-seronegative. Sequencing was done on a sample of PBMCs. The base sequence is TGTGCCAGCAGCTTAGCGGCGGCAGGGGGCCGCTACAATGAGCAGTTCTTC. This is translated as CASSLAAAGGRYNEQFF.